Shown below are 24 T cell receptor beta chains from a single sample sequenced in a study of blood T cells in healthy people across ages. Together with a sample-barcoded 5' primer, a J-beta primer mix was included in a second PCR lasting about 6 to 11 cycles. TCRdb processed the 5' RACE reads anew with MiXCR; each CDR3 protein has one entry. The sample yields hundreds of thousands of distinct CDR3 sequences, about 32% seen once. The sequencing sample was made of blood. The receptors stem from a woman at least 80 years old in good health.

This clonotype was found a few times. It may be a read error: a sequence one base away is much more abundant. This chain joins TRBV7-2 and TRBJ2-1; D call uncertain. Germline CDR1 SGHTA, CDR2 FQGNSA. The CDR3 has 16 residues. V gave up 1 base and J gave up 8 bases, with 18 bases separating them. The CDR3 region has the DNA TGTGCCAGCAGCTTAGGGTGTGTGGGCCTTGGTGATGAGCAGTTCTTC. Amino acid sequence: CASSLGCVGLGDEQFF.

With regard to this clonotype: This may be a read error, as it is one base from a much larger clone. The gene calls are TRBV7-2 and TRBJ2-1, with unresolved D. Germline-derived CDR1 and CDR2 are SGHTA and FQGNSA. The CDR3 covers 13 residues. The CDR3 spells CANSSDHSNEQFF. CDR3 in DNA: TGTGCCAACAGCTCGGACCATTCCAATGAGCAGTTCTTC.

The sample holds many counts of this clonotype. CDR3 nucleotide sequence: TGTGCCAGCAGCTCAACAGGGGGCAGCTCCTATAATTCACCCCTCCACTTT. Amino acid sequence: CASSSTGGSSYNSPLHF. The rearrangement links TRBV7-9 to TRBJ1-6; 9 bases match TRBD1. The junction had 4 bases not matched to a gene; V was cut back by 4 bases and J by 0 bases. Germline CDR1 is SEHNR and CDR2 is FQNEAQ (reference sequence). The CDR3 has 17 residues.

This clonotype was counted at least ten times. The chain carries TRBV20-1 and TRBJ2-5; 7 bases align to TRBD2. V shed 5 bases and J 2 bases; nucleotides not matched to a gene: 2. The length of the CDR3 is 12 residues. Germline V lookup: CDR1 DFQATT, CDR2 SNEGSKA (reference sequence). The CDR3 DNA sequence: TGCAGTGCTTCACTAGCGCAAGAGACCCAGTACTTC. This gives the protein CSASLAQETQYF.

With respect to this clonotype: With a much larger clone just one base away, this may be a read error. The chain combines TRBV20-1 with TRBJ2-1; a possible D gene is TRBD2 (5 bases). Matching the DNA end better, TRBJ2-7 makes the J call doubtful. This CDR3 region has 15 residues. The germline gives CDR1 DFQATT, CDR2 SNEGSKA (reference sequence). The CDR3 bases are TGCAGTGCTTCCCCGACTACAAGCTCCTACAATGAGCAGTACTTC. It yields the protein CSASPTTSSYNEQYF.

This clonotype was counted only a few times. The V and J genes are TRBV12-3 or TRBV12-4 and TRBJ2-3, with 7 bases aligning to TRBD2. The V and J ends lost 2 bases and 15 bases, in that order; junction bases with no gene match: 14. The CDR3 is 14 residues long. The CDR3 bases are TGTGCCAGCAGTTTACTAGCGGAGTCAGATGCGGAATATTTT. It specifies CASSLLAESDAEYF.

In this sample, this clonotype turned up a few times. The chain couples TRBV4-2 to TRBJ1-5; D uncertain. CDR1 LGHNA and CDR2 YNFKEQ come from the germline V gene. The CDR3 has 20 residues. Between the trimmed V and J ends, which lost 1 base and 2 bases, there was a span of 24 bases. CDR3 in DNA: TGTGCCAGCAGCCAAGGAATAGGCACGGGTAGAAATTCCGGCAATCAGCCCCAGCATTTT. Its protein is CASSQGIGTGRNSGNQPQHF.

The genes are TRBV20-1 and TRBJ2-2; D is unresolved. Trimming cost V 0 bases and J 0 bases, with 2 bases left between them. The CDR3 length is 13 residues. Germline V gene data show CDR1 as DFQATT and CDR2 as SNEGSKA (reference sequence). Here the CDR3 reads CSARDANTGELFF. CDR3 nucleotide sequence: TGCAGTGCTAGAGACGCGAACACCGGGGAGCTGTTTTTT.

The genes are TRBV4-2 and TRBJ2-1, with 9 nucleotides matching TRBD2. With 0 bases clipped from V and 7 bases from J, the junction kept 10 bases outside the gene matches. The CDR3 sequence is 17 residues long. Germline CDR1 and CDR2: LGHNA and YNFKEQ. The CDR3 region has the DNA TGTGCCAGCAGCCAAGAAATGGGGCGGGGGGGCGGGAATGAGCAGTTCTTC. Amino acid sequence: CASSQEMGRGGGNEQFF.

In this sample, this clonotype turned up many times. The V gene is TRBV6-2 or TRBV6-3, the J gene TRBJ1-1, with a possible D match to TRBD1 (5 bases). The CDR3 is 13 residues long. V lost 8 bases and J lost 1, with 11 bases in between. Germline CDR1 is MNHEY and CDR2 is SVGEGT. The CDR3 protein is CASRDFKNTEAFF. The CDR3 DNA reads TGTGCCAGCCGGGACTTCAAGAACACTGAAGCTTTCTTT.

This clonotype was detected ten times or more. CDR3 sequence: CASSQSPRQTQYF. The CDR3 nucleotides read TGTGCCAGCAGCCAAAGTCCTAGACAGACCCAGTACTTC. This rearrangement joins TRBV3-1 to TRBJ2-5, with D unresolved. The V end was cut by 2 bases, the J end by 6 bases, with 10 bases between. This CDR3 contains 13 residues. Germline V gene sequence: CDR1 LGHDT, CDR2 YNNKEL (reference sequence).

The sample holds one count of this clonotype. A clone one base away is much larger, so this may be a read error. V is TRBV12-3 or TRBV12-4 and J is TRBJ2-7, with D tentatively TRBD1 (6 bases). The CDR3 runs to 11 residues. V lost 6 bases and J 9 bases, leaving 12 bases between the germline ends. CDR3 sequence (DNA): TGTGCCAGCAGCACACAGGGCCTGCAGTACTTC. Translating it yields CASSTQGLQYF.

To note about this clonotype: A read error may explain this, as a much larger clone is one base away. The rearrangement joins TRBV7-3 to TRBJ2-6; 7 bases align to TRBD2. Germline V gene sequence: CDR1 SGHTA, CDR2 FQGTGA. The CDR3 runs 15 residues. CDR3 protein: CASSLGGPGANVPTF. The CDR3 DNA reads TGTGCCAGCAGCTTGGGAGGGCCCGGGGCCAACGTCCCGACTTTC.

This clonotype showed up just a few times. V usage is TRBV5-1 and J usage is TRBJ2-7; 9 bases match TRBD1. The CDR3 runs to 15 residues. CDR1 is SGHRS, CDR2 YFSETQ, per germline. V lost 0 bases and J lost 4; bases outside the gene matches: 5. The DNA for the CDR3 is TGCGCCAGCAGCTTGGATACAGGGGGCGGGTACGAGCAGTACTTC. Its protein is CASSLDTGGGYEQYF.

Many counts were recorded for this clonotype. The V and J genes are TRBV4-2 and TRBJ1-2; 8 nucleotides align to TRBD1. CDR1 and CDR2 from the germline V gene are LGHNA and YNFKEQ. J was trimmed by 6 bases and V by 1 base; bases with no gene match: 16. This CDR3 spans 18 amino acids. CDR3 region: CASSQVGRGRGVGNGYTF. CDR3 DNA: TGTGCCAGCAGCCAAGTTGGCAGGGGGCGCGGTGTAGGTAATGGCTACACCTTC.

At least ten counts were recorded for this clonotype. The V gene is TRBV18, the J gene TRBJ2-5; TRBD1 matches 9 bases. Near its end, the DNA agrees better with TRBJ2-7, so the J call may be wrong. The length of the CDR3 is 18 residues. Germline assignment: CDR1 KGHSH and CDR2 LQKENI. For the CDR3, the DNA is TGTGCCAGCCGGAGGCGAGGCGCCGCGGGACAGGGCGGTTACGAGCAGTACTTC. Protein product: CASRRRGAAGQGGYEQYF.

This clonotype has at least ten counts. The chain carries TRBV30 and TRBJ2-5; D unresolved. Looked up from germline, CDR1 is GTSNPN and CDR2 is SVGIG (reference sequence). V gave up 2 bases and J gave up 1 base, with 8 bases separating them. There are 13 residues in the CDR3. Here the CDR3 DNA reads TGTGCCTGGAGTCCGGCAGGCCAAGAGACCCAGTACTTC. Encoded protein: CAWSPAGQETQYF.

A word on this clonotype: Its ends do not fully match the called genes, so a read error is possible. This chain links TRBV7-3 with TRBJ2-1; 10 bases are shared with TRBD2. The CDR3 is 16 amino acids. Germline CDR1 is SGHTA and CDR2 is FQGTGA. This CDR3 reads CAGSLSGGASYNEQFF. In nucleotides, the CDR3 is TGTGCCGGCAGCTTAAGCGGGGGGGCGTCCTACAATGAGCAGTTCTTC.

This rearrangement joins TRBV20-1 to TRBJ2-7, with 12 bases matching TRBD2. The J call is uncertain, as TRBJ2-5 better fits the DNA end. The CDR3 has 16 residues. Per the germline V gene, CDR1 is DFQATT and CDR2 is SNEGSKA (reference sequence). In DNA form, the CDR3 reads TGCAGTGCTAGAGATCGACTAGCGGGGGCGCGAGAGACCCAGTACTTC. This translates into CSARDRLAGARETQYF.

This chain connects TRBV20-1 to TRBJ2-7; D is unclear. Near its end, the DNA agrees better with TRBJ2-5, so the J call may be wrong. The CDR3 covers 16 residues. Germline V gene sequence: CDR1 DFQATT, CDR2 SNEGSKA (reference sequence). The CDR3 loop reads CSARDSYYEPTETQYF. CDR3 in DNA: TGCAGTGCTAGAGACTCCTACTACGAGCCGACGGAGACCCAGTACTTC.

This clonotype was found many times. This chain links TRBV5-1 with TRBJ2-1; the match to TRBD1 covers 9 bases. V gave up 0 bases and J gave up 8 bases; unmatched junction bases: 6. Germline CDR1 reads SGHRS; CDR2 reads YFSETQ. The CDR3 has 15 residues. CDR3 sequence reads: CASSLAGTGIHEQFF. In DNA form, the CDR3 reads TGCGCCAGCAGCTTGGCGGGGACAGGGATCCATGAGCAGTTCTTC.

This clonotype was picked up many times. The gene calls are TRBV20-1 and TRBJ2-1, with D perhaps matching TRBD1 (7 bases). This CDR3 spans 15 amino acids. Germline V gene sequence: CDR1 DFQATT, CDR2 SNEGSKA (reference sequence). Trimming pared 3 bases from V and 2 bases from J, leaving 14 bases between. The CDR3 sequence: CSARVGRGAYNEQFF. CDR3 DNA: TGCAGTGCTAGGGTAGGCAGGGGGGCCTACAATGAGCAGTTCTTC.

This clonotype was seen at least ten times. J is TRBJ2-3 and V is TRBV11-1, with 8 bases aligning to TRBD2. Germline V CDR1 and CDR2: SGHAT, FQDESV (reference sequence). The CDR3 spans 16 residues. Germline trimming cut 5 bases from V and 0 bases from J; bases unmatched to any gene: 7. The CDR3 loop is CASSDLRGGSTDTQYF. CDR3 DNA: TGTGCCAGCAGCGATCTTCGGGGGGGGAGCACAGATACGCAGTATTTT. Combining the CDR3 with reference TRBV11-1 and TRBJ2-3 gives the whole variable domain EAEVAQSPRYKITEKSQAVAFWCDPISGHATLYWYRQILGQGPELLVQFQDESVVDDSQLPKDRFSAERLKGVDSTLKIQPAELGDSAMYLCASSDLRGGSTDTQYFGPGTRLTVL.

This clonotype occurred many times. The chain joins TRBV12-3 or TRBV12-4 to TRBJ2-5; no clear D. The CDR3 totals 12 residues. Deletions cut 4 bases from V and 5 bases from J, with 8 bases between. CDR3 nucleotide sequence: TGTGCCAGCAGTTGGACGCTGGAGACCCAGTACTTC. Its translation: CASSWTLETQYF.